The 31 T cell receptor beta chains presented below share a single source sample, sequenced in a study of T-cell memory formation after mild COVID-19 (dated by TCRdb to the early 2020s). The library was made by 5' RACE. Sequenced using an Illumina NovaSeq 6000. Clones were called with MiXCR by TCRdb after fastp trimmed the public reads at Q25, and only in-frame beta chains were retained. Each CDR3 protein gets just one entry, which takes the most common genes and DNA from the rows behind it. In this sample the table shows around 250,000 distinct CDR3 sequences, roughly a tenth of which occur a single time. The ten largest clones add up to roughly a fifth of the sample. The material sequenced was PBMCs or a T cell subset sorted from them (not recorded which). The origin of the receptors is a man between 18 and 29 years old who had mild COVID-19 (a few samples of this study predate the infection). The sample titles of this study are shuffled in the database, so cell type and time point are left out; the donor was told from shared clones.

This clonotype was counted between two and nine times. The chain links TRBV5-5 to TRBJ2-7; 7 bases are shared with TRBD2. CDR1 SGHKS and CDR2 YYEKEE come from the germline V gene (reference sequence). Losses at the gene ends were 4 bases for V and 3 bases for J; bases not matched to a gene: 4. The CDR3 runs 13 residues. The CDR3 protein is CASSGTNIYEQYF. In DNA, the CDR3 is TGTGCCAGCAGCGGGACTAACATCTACGAGCAGTACTTC.

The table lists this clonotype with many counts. Written as DNA, the CDR3 is TGTGCCAGCAGTTTAGCTGGACTTTCACCCCTCCACTTT. This gives the protein CASSLAGLSPLHF. This chain links TRBV12-3 or TRBV12-4 with TRBJ1-6; D gene ambiguous. This CDR3 spans 13 amino acids. Trimming removed 0 bases at V and 9 bases at J, with 6 bases between.

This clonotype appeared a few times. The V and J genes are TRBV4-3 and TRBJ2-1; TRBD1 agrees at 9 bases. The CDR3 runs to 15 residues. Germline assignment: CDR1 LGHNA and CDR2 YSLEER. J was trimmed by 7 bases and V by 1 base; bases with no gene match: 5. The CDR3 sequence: CASSQGSGQGNEQFF. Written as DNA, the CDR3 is TGCGCCAGCAGCCAAGGTTCGGGACAGGGAAATGAGCAGTTCTTC.

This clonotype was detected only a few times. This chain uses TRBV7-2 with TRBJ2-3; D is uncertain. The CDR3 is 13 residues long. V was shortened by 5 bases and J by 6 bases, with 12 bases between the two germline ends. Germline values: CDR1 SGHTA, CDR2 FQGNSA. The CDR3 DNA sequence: TGTGCCAGCAGCGCAGAGGTTTTGGATACGCAGTATTTT. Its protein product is CASSAEVLDTQYF.

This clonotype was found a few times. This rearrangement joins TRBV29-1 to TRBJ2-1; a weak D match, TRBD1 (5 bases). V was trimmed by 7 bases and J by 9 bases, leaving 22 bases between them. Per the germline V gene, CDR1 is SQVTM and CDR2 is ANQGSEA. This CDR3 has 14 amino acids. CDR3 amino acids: CSAAVRGRDSEQFF. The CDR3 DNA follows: TGCAGCGCAGCCGTTAGAGGCAGGGATAGTGAGCAGTTCTTC.

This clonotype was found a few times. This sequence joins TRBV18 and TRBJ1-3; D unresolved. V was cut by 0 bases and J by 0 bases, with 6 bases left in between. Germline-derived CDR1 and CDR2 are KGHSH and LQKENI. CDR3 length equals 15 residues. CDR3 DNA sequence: TGTGCCAGCTCACCACCGAGGACCTCTGGAAACACCATATATTTT. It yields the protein CASSPPRTSGNTIYF.

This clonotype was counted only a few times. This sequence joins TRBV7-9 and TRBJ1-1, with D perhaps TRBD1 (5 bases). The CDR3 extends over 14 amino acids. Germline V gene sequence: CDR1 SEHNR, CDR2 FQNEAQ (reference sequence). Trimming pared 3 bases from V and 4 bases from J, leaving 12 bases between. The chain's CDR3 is CASSFGGVGTEAFF. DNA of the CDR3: TGTGCCAGCAGCTTTGGGGGAGTTGGCACTGAAGCTTTCTTT. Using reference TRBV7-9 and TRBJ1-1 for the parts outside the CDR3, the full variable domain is DTGVSQNPRHKITKRGQNVTFRCDPISEHNRLYWYRQTLGQGPEFLTYFQNEAQLEKSRLLSDRFSAERPKGSFSTLEIQRTEQGDSAMYLCASSFGGVGTEAFFGQGTRLTVV.

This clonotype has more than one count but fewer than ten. CDR3 loop: CASSLGDRATEAFF. In DNA, the CDR3 is TGTGCCAGCAGCTTGGGGGACAGGGCCACTGAAGCTTTCTTT. The J gene is TRBJ1-1, the V gene TRBV7-2; TRBD1 agrees at 9 bases. CDR3 length equals 14 residues. Germline CDR1 and CDR2: SGHTA and FQGNSA. With V trimmed by 3 bases and J by 4 bases, 3 bases remained unmatched.

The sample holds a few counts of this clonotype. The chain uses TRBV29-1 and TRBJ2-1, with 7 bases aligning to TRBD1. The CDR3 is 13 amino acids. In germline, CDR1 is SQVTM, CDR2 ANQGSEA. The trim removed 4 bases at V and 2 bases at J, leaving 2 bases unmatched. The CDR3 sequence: CSVAGQTYNEQFF. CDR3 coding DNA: TGCAGCGTTGCGGGACAGACCTACAATGAGCAGTTCTTC.

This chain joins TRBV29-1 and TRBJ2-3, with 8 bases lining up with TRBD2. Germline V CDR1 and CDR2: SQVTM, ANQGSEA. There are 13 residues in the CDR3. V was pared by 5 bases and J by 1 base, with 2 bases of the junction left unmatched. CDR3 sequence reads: CSVRRGGTDTQYF. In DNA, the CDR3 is TGCAGCGTTAGGCGGGGGGGCACAGATACGCAGTATTTT.

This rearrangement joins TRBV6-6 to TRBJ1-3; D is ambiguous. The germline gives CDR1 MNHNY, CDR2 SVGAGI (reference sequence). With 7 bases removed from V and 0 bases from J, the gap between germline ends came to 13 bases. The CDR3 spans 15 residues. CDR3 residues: CASTDAGISGNTIYF. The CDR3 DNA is TGTGCCAGCACCGATGCAGGAATCTCTGGAAACACCATATATTTT.

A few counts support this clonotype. CDR3 bases: TGTGCCAGCAGCTTAAGTACGGGTAACAATGAGCAGTTCTTC. Its protein is CASSLSTGNNEQFF. This chain joins TRBV7-3 and TRBJ2-1; no clear D gene. Germline CDR1 and CDR2: SGHTA and FQGTGA. The ends were cut back, 1 base at V and 5 bases at J, with 9 bases in the middle. This CDR3 region has 14 residues.

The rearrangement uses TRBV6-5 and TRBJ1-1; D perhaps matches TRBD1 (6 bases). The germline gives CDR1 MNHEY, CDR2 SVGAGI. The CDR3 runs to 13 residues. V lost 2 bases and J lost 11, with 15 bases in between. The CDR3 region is CASSYGPGASAFF. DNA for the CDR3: TGTGCCAGCAGTTACGGTCCGGGGGCTTCTGCTTTCTTT.

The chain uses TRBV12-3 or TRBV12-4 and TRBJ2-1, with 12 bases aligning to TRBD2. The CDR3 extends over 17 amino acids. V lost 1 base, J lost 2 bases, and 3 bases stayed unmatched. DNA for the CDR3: TGTGCCAGCAGTTTAGGGGCTAGCGGGGGGGCCTACAATGAGCAGTTCTTC. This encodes CASSLGASGGAYNEQFF.

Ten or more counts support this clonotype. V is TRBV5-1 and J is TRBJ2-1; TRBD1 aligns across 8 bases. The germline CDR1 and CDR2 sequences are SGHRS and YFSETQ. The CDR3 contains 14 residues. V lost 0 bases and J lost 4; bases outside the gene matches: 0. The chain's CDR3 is CASSLGTGYNEQFF. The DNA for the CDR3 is TGCGCCAGCAGCTTGGGGACAGGGTACAATGAGCAGTTCTTC.

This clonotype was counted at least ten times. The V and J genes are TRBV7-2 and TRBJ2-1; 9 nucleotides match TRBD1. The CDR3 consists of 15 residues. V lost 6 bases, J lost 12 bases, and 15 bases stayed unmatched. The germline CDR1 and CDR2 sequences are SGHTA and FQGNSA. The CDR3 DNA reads TGTGCCAGCAGACCGTTCCCGGGACAGGGTTTCGGGCAGTTCTTC. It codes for CASRPFPGQGFGQFF.

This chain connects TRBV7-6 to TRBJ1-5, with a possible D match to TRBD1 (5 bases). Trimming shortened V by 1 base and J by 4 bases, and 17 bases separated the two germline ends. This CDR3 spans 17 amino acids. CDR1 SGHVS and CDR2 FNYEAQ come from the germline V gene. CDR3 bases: TGTGCCAGCAGCTTAGAGTTAGCAGACAGTTTTAATCAGCCCCAGCATTTT. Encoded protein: CASSLELADSFNQPQHF.

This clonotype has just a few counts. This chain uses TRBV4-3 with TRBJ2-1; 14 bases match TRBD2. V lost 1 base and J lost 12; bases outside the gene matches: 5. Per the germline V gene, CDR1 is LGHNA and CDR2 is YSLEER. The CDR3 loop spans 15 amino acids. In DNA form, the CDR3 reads TGCGCCAGCAGCCAAGGACTAGCGGGGGGGCCTGGGCAGTTCTTC. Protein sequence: CASSQGLAGGPGQFF.

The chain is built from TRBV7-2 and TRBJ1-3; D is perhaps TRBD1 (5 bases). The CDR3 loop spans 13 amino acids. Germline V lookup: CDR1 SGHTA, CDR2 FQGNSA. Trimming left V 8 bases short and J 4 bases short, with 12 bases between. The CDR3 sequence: CASGPGVGNTIYF. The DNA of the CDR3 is TGTGCCAGCGGACCGGGGGTGGGAAACACCATATATTTT.

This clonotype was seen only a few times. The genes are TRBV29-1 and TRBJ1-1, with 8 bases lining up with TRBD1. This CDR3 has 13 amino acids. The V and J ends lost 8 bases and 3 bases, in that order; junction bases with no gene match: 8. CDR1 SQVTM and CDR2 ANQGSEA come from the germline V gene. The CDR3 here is CSSRTGRDTEAFF. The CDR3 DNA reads TGCAGCTCCCGGACAGGGAGGGACACTGAAGCTTTCTTT.

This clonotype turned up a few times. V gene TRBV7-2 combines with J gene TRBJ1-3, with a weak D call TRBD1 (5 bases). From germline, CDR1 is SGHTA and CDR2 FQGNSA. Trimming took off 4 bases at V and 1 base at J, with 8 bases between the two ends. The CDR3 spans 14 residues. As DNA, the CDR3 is TGTGCCAGCAGCTGGGACCCATCTGGAAACACCATATATTTT. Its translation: CASSWDPSGNTIYF.

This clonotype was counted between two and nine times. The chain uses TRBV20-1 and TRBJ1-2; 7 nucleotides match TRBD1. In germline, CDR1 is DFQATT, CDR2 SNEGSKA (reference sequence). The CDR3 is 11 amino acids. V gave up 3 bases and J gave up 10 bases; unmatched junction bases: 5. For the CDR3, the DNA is TGCAGTGCTAGCTCGACAGGGCACTACACCTTC. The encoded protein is CSASSTGHYTF.

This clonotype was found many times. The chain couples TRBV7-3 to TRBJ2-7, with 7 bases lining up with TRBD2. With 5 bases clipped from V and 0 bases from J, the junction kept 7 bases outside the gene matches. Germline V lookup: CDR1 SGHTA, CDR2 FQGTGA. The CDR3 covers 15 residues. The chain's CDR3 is CASSPGSGGSYEQYF. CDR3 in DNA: TGTGCCAGCAGCCCAGGTTCGGGGGGCTCCTACGAGCAGTACTTC.

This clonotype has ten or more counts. CDR3 loop: CATSERDGAFGGRGNQPQHF. CDR3 bases: TGTGCCACCAGTGAGCGGGACGGAGCGTTCGGCGGACGTGGCAATCAGCCCCAGCATTTT. The rearrangement joins TRBV24-1 to TRBJ1-5; possible D gene TRBD1, 5 bases. The CDR3 spans 20 residues. V was clipped by 4 bases and J by 2 bases, with 26 bases between them. Germline CDR1 reads KGHDR; CDR2 reads SFDVKD.

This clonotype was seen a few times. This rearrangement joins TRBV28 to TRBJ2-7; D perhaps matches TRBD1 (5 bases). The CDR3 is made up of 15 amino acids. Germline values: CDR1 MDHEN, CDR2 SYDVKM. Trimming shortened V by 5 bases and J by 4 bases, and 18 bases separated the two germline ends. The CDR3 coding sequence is TGTGCCAGCAGTGACACCTTAGGGGCCTTTTACGAGCAGTACGTC. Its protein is CASSDTLGAFYEQYV.

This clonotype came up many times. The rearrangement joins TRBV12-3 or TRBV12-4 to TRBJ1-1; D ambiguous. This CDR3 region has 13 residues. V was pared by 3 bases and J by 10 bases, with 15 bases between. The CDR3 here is CASSFSAGYTAFF. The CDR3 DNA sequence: TGTGCCAGCAGTTTTTCGGCAGGTTATACAGCTTTCTTT.

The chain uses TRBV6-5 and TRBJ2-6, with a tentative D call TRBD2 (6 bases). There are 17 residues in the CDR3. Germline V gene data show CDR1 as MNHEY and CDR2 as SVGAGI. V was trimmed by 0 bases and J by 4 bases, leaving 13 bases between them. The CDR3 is CASSYSRAGTGANVLTF. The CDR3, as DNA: TGTGCCAGCAGTTACTCGAGGGCGGGAACCGGGGCCAACGTCCTGACTTTC.

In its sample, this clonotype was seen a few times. CDR3 nucleotides: TGTGCCAGCAGCCGGGAGGGAGCAAGGAGGGCCAACGTCCTGACTTTC. Residues: CASSREGARRANVLTF. The V call is TRBV3-1, the J call TRBJ2-6; the match to TRBD2 covers 7 bases. CDR1 and CDR2 from the germline V gene are LGHDT and YNNKEL (reference sequence). Trimming cost V 4 bases and J 5 bases; bases outside gene matches: 8. The CDR3 covers 16 residues.

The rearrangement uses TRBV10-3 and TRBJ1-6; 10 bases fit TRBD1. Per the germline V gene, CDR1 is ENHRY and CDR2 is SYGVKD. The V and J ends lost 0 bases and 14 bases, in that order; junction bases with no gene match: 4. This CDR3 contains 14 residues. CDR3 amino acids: CAISESGDRGSLHF. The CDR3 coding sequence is TGTGCCATCAGTGAGTCGGGGGACAGGGGATCCCTCCACTTT.

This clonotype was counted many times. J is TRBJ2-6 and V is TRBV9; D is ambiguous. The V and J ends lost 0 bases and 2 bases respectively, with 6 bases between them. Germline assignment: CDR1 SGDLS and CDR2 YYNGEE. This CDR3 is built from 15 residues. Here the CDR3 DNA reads TGTGCCAGCAGCGTAGACTCCACTGGGGCCAACGTCCTGACTTTC. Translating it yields CASSVDSTGANVLTF.

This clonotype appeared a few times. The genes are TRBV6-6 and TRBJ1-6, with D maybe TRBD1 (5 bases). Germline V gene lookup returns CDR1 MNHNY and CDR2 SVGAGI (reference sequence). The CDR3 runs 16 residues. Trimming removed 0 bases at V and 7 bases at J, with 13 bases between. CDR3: CASSYSNPRDNSPLHF. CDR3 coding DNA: TGTGCCAGCAGTTACTCGAATCCCAGGGACAATTCACCCCTCCACTTT.